The 20 T cell receptor beta chains below were found in one sample sequenced in a study of molecular identifiers for immune sequencing clone quantification. TCRdb processed the PCR reads anew with MiXCR; each CDR3 protein has one entry. The sample lists about 640,000 distinct CDR3 sequences, around 20% seen once, with roughly 0.85% in the top ten. The sequenced sample was naive CD8+ T cells from blood, with Jurkat cell RNA spiked in. Subset meaning: FACS-sorted CD8+CD4-CCR7+CD45RA+ naive T cells. These receptors originate from a human donor in good health. Some libraries in this study had Jurkat cell RNA spiked in.

This clonotype has ten or more counts. The CDR3 spells CASSFNRDDETQYF. The CDR3 region has the DNA TGTGCCAGCAGCTTTAATCGGGACGATGAGACCCAGTACTTC. J is TRBJ2-5 and V is TRBV7-9; D may match TRBD1 or TRBD2 (5 bases each). The CDR3 spans 14 residues. Germline assignment: CDR1 SEHNR and CDR2 FQNEAQ (reference sequence). Trimming took off 3 bases at V and 5 bases at J, with 13 bases between the two ends.

This clonotype was counted at least ten times. V gene TRBV6-2 or TRBV6-3 combines with J gene TRBJ1-1; tentatively, D is TRBD1 (6 bases). V was cut by 2 bases and J by 1 base, with 8 bases left in between. Germline V gene sequence: CDR1 MNHEY, CDR2 SVGEGT. The CDR3 covers 14 residues. CDR3 bases: TGTGCCAGCAGTTACGGACAGAAGAACACTGAAGCTTTCTTT. Translated: CASSYGQKNTEAFF.

This clonotype came up many times. The rearrangement links TRBV7-9 to TRBJ2-5, with D perhaps being TRBD1 or TRBD2 (6 bases each). CDR3 size: 17 residues. V was cut by 1 base and J by 1 base, with 16 bases left in between. Germline values: CDR1 SEHNR, CDR2 FQNEAQ (reference sequence). CDR3 nucleotides: TGTGCCAGCAGCTTAGAACCCTTCTGGGGGGCCCAAGAGACCCAGTACTTC. Translating it yields CASSLEPFWGAQETQYF.

On this clonotype itself: This sequence may be a read error, since a much larger clone differs from it by one base. V gene TRBV2 combines with J gene TRBJ2-5; tentatively, D is TRBD2 (5 bases). Germline V gene sequence: CDR1 SNHLY, CDR2 FYNNEI. Trimming shortened V by 6 bases and J by 7 bases, and 15 bases separated the two germline ends. There are 13 residues in the CDR3. The CDR3 sequence is CASRIAIRGTQYF. CDR3 DNA: TGTGCCAGCAGGATAGCCATCCGGGGGACCCAGTACTTC.

In regard to this clonotype: This may be a read error, as it is one base from a much larger clone. This chain links TRBV6-6 with TRBJ2-3, with D maybe TRBD1 (6 bases). From germline, CDR1 is MNHNY and CDR2 SVGAGI (reference sequence). The CDR3 contains 14 residues. The CDR3 protein is CVHGPLGGMDTQCF. CDR3 in DNA: TGTGTTCATGGGCCCCTTGGGGGCATGGATACGCAGTGTTTT.

The sample holds many counts of this clonotype. The chain recombines TRBV20-1 with TRBJ1-2; D not certain. CDR1 is DFQATT, CDR2 SNEGSKA, per germline (reference sequence). V dropped 4 bases and J dropped 0 bases, with 3 bases sitting between them. The CDR3 totals 11 residues. CDR3 DNA sequence: TGCAGTGCTAACCCTAACTATGGCTACACCTTC. This gives the protein CSANPNYGYTF.

This clonotype was seen ten or more times. This sequence joins TRBV27 and TRBJ1-2; D not resolved. This CDR3 comprises 14 residues. V was trimmed by 5 bases and J by 2 bases, leaving 12 bases between them. Germline values: CDR1 MNHEY, CDR2 SMNVEV (reference sequence). CDR3 region: CASSPLGGNYGYTF. Here the CDR3 DNA reads TGTGCCAGCAGTCCCCTAGGCGGGAACTATGGCTACACCTTC.

Ten or more counts support this clonotype. CDR3 DNA: TGTGCCAGCACCCATTTTACTGGGGGTGCCTACGAGCAGTACTTC. Translating gives CASTHFTGGAYEQYF. The chain uses TRBV5-4 and TRBJ2-7; D may be TRBD1 or TRBD2 (5 bases each). Trimming took off 6 bases at V and 2 bases at J, with 18 bases between the two ends. The V gene's germline CDR1 is SGHNT and CDR2 YYREEE (reference sequence). This CDR3 has 15 amino acids.

In regard to this clonotype: A read error may explain this, as a much larger clone is one base away. The V and J genes are TRBV28 and TRBJ2-3, with 9 positions matching TRBD2. CDR1 is MDHEN, CDR2 SYDVKM, per germline. V shed 5 bases, J shed 4 bases, and the junction held 13 bases outside the gene matches. The CDR3 consists of 17 residues. The CDR3 here is CASSVQLAGVRADTQYF. Written as DNA, the CDR3 is TGTGCCAGCAGTGTACAACTAGCGGGCGTACGAGCAGATACGCAGTATTTT.

The chain joins TRBV12-3 or TRBV12-4 to TRBJ2-7, with D perhaps TRBD2 (6 bases). V was cut by 5 bases and J by 3 bases, with 17 bases left in between. The CDR3 is made up of 15 amino acids. The CDR3 sequence is CASSPGAGKRYEQYF. The CDR3 region has the DNA TGTGCCAGCAGTCCAGGTGCGGGGAAACGCTACGAGCAGTACTTC.

This clonotype was found many times. V gene TRBV7-6 combines with J gene TRBJ2-1, with D hard to call. V lost 1 base, J lost 0 bases, and 16 bases lay in between. Germline CDR1 reads SGHVS; CDR2 reads FNYEAQ. The CDR3 consists of 18 residues. CDR3 nucleotide sequence: TGTGCCAGCAGCTTAGTATCCGCCCGGAACCCCTCCTACAATGAGCAGTTCTTC. Translation: CASSLVSARNPSYNEQFF.

The chain couples TRBV28 to TRBJ1-6, with D unclear. Per germline, CDR1 MDHEN and CDR2 SYDVKM. This CDR3 has 14 residues. The ends were cut back, 7 bases at V and 6 bases at J, with 13 bases in the middle. CDR3 protein: CASNSGFLNSPLHF. CDR3 coding DNA: TGTGCCAGCAACTCGGGATTTCTTAATTCACCCCTCCACTTT.

This clonotype was counted a few times. V and J are TRBV19 and TRBJ2-2, with D possibly TRBD2 on 5 matching bases. In germline, CDR1 is LNHDA, CDR2 SQIVND (reference sequence). The CDR3 has 18 residues. V was cut by 1 base and J by 7 bases, with 22 bases left in between. The CDR3 region has the DNA TGTGCCAGTAGTATAGTGTACAGAGCCACTAGGAACGGCGGGGAGCTGTTTTTT. Translating it yields CASSIVYRATRNGGELFF.

V is TRBV7-9 and J is TRBJ2-1; D tentatively fits TRBD1 or TRBD2 (5 bases each). Trimming cost V 5 bases and J 6 bases, with 23 bases left between them. The V gene's germline CDR1 is SEHNR and CDR2 FQNEAQ (reference sequence). The CDR3 totals 17 residues. This CDR3 reads CASSGPIGTPVGNEQFF. The CDR3 DNA sequence: TGTGCCAGCAGCGGCCCAATTGGGACCCCTGTAGGCAATGAGCAGTTCTTC.

In its sample, this clonotype was seen a few times. CDR3 amino acids: CASSSQGRKGAFF. CDR3 nucleotides: TGTGCCAGCAGTTCACAGGGGAGGAAGGGAGCTTTCTTT. The chain has TRBV27 and TRBJ1-1; 7 nucleotides line up with TRBD1. V shed 4 bases, J shed 10 bases, and the junction held 9 bases outside the gene matches. The CDR3 is 13 residues long. Germline CDR1 is MNHEY and CDR2 is SMNVEV (reference sequence).

This clonotype has a handful of counts. This may be a read error, as it is one base from a much larger clone. The chain uses TRBV6-6 and TRBJ2-5; D uncertain. The germline V and J ends were trimmed by 8 bases and 4 bases, with 17 bases remaining between them. Germline-derived CDR1 and CDR2 are MNHNY and SVGAGI (reference sequence). CDR3 length equals 14 residues. CDR3 in amino acids: CASATSLRRETQYF. DNA for the CDR3: TGTGCCAGCGCCACCAGCTTGCGCCGAGAGACCCAGTACTTC.

Many counts were recorded for this clonotype. The rearrangement links TRBV7-9 to TRBJ1-1; no clear D. V was trimmed by 5 bases and J by 8 bases, leaving 12 bases between them. The length of the CDR3 is 12 residues. CDR1 is SEHNR, CDR2 FQNEAQ, per germline (reference sequence). CDR3 residues: CASSPGTLEAFF. The CDR3 DNA reads as TGTGCCAGCAGCCCAGGCACTTTAGAAGCTTTCTTT.

This clonotype was seen repeatedly, ten times or more. This chain links TRBV28 with TRBJ1-4, with D unclear. V lost 3 bases and J 3 bases, leaving 5 bases between the germline ends. CDR3 size: 13 residues. CDR1 and CDR2 from the germline V gene are MDHEN and SYDVKM. The CDR3 nucleotides read TGTGCCAGCAGTTTTGCGGCTAATGAAAAACTGTTTTTT. This codes for CASSFAANEKLFF.

About this clonotype itself: This may be a read error: a much more frequent sequence differs by one nucleotide. The gene calls are TRBV20-1 and TRBJ2-3; the D is unclear. This CDR3 comprises 16 residues. The V gene's germline CDR1 is DFQATT and CDR2 SNEGSKA (reference sequence). CDR3 region: CSVRDLASTRMDTQYF. CDR3 sequence (DNA): TGCAGTGTTAGAGATTTGGCATCGACGAGAATGGATACGCAGTATTTT.

CDR3 in DNA: TGTGCCAGCAAGCTAGCGGGAGGTTTGGATACGCAGCATTTT. Amino acids: CASKLAGGLDTQHF. The rearrangement links TRBV27 to TRBJ2-3, with D unclear. Matching the DNA end better, TRBJ1-5 makes the J call doubtful. CDR3 length: 14 residues. CDR1 and CDR2 from the germline V gene are MNHEY and SMNVEV (reference sequence).